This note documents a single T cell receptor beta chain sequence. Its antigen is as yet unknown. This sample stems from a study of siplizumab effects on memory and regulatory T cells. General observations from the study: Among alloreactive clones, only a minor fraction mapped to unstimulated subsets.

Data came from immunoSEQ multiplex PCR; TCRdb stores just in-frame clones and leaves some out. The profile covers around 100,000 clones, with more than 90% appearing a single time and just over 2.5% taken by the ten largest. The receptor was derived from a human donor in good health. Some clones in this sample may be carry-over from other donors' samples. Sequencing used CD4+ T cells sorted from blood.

The CDR3 protein is CASSLMPGRNTEAFF. CDR3 sequence (DNA): TGTGCCAGCAGCTTAATGCCGGGACGGAACACTGAAGCTTTCTTT. This chain uses TRBV7-3 with TRBJ1-1; D may be TRBD1 (5 bases). With 1 base removed from V and 1 base from J, the gap between germline ends came to 10 bases. Germline assignment: CDR1 SGHTA and CDR2 FQGTGA. The CDR3 has 15 amino acids.